Given below is one TCR beta chain in context. The data were produced by immunoSEQ multiplex PCR, yet TCRdb's version contains in-frame clones alone and is incomplete. The sample lists 200,000 to 250,000 clones, around 85% occurring once. V gave up 0 bases and J gave up 4 bases, with 13 bases separating them. The CDR3 loop spans 15 amino acids. Germline assignment: CDR1 ENHRY and CDR2 SYGVKD. Allocation to cohorts depended on clinical history reported by the participants. The sample is drawn from a study of blood T cell repertoires in COVID-19. Study in general: Samples representing acute and convalescent COVID-19 were sourced from the United States, Italy and Spain.

This TCR derives from a middle-aged woman with acute COVID-19. The chain is built from TRBV10-3 and TRBJ2-7, with D perhaps matching TRBD1 (5 bases). Sequencing was performed on PBMCs or T cells enriched from blood (not recorded which). The CDR3 DNA reads as TGTGCCATCAGTGAGTCGCCAGGGATAGGATACGAGCAGTACTTC. This gives the protein CAISESPGIGYEQYF.